Listed below are T cell receptor beta chains from one sample, sequenced in a study of cytomegalovirus exposure and HLA in healthy donors. Clones were read by immunoSEQ multiplex PCR, and TCRdb kept only the in-frame ones, dropping some. The sample has some 62,000 clones, around 87% seen once. The sample comprised PBMCs. The receptors shown here come from a man aged 18 to 30 in good health and CMV-seronegative. Each CDR3 is given without its conserved first and last residue. Each record gives: CDR3 protein, V gene, J gene.

CDR3aa: ASSEEPTGHTEAF; v_gene: TRBV6-1; j_gene: TRBJ1-1
CDR3aa: ASSLSAGGETQY; v_gene: TRBV7-8; j_gene: TRBJ2-5
CDR3aa: ASSYSGTDNEQF; v_gene: TRBV6-5; j_gene: TRBJ2-1
CDR3aa: AISEGQGDGYT; v_gene: TRBV10-3; j_gene: TRBJ1-2
CDR3aa: ASSDDSYSGELF; v_gene: TRBV6-4; j_gene: TRBJ2-2
CDR3aa: ASSLGLGNSPLH; v_gene: TRBV28; j_gene: TRBJ1-6
CDR3aa: ASSLEGGNSPLH; v_gene: TRBV5-1; j_gene: TRBJ1-6
CDR3aa: ATFRQENTEAF; v_gene: TRBV10-3; j_gene: TRBJ1-1
CDR3aa: ASSWTGGGDTQY; v_gene: TRBV5-1; j_gene: TRBJ2-3
CDR3aa: ASSLGGATNEKLF; v_gene: TRBV6-5; j_gene: TRBJ1-4
CDR3aa: ASSPVGYT; v_gene: TRBV7-7; j_gene: TRBJ1-2
CDR3aa: ASRTGGGIETEAF; v_gene: TRBV6-4; j_gene: TRBJ1-1
CDR3aa: AWSPPGRQFGEQY; v_gene: TRBV30; j_gene: TRBJ2-7
CDR3aa: ASSLDRENGYT; v_gene: TRBV2; j_gene: TRBJ1-2
CDR3aa: ASSPYYNEQF; v_gene: TRBV9; j_gene: TRBJ2-1
CDR3aa: SVHSTGQETQY; v_gene: TRBV29-1; j_gene: TRBJ2-5
CDR3aa: ATTQGPYEQY; v_gene: TRBV7-9; j_gene: TRBJ2-7
CDR3aa: ASSVGPDNEQF; v_gene: TRBV9; j_gene: TRBJ2-1
CDR3aa: ASSLSRTGELF; v_gene: TRBV27; j_gene: TRBJ2-2
CDR3aa: ASSVDRVDGYT; v_gene: TRBV9; j_gene: TRBJ1-2
CDR3aa: ASSSVAYSSYEQY; v_gene: TRBV28; j_gene: TRBJ2-7
CDR3aa: ASSPQGFGTEAF; v_gene: TRBV5-4; j_gene: TRBJ1-1
CDR3aa: ATSRDLGNTIY; v_gene: TRBV6-6; j_gene: TRBJ1-3
CDR3aa: ASSRFGGLAEEQY; v_gene: TRBV6-5; j_gene: TRBJ2-7
CDR3aa: ASRLTSGGSEQY; v_gene: TRBV7-2; j_gene: TRBJ2-7
CDR3aa: ASSQGQGGTDTQY; v_gene: TRBV6-5; j_gene: TRBJ2-3
CDR3aa: ASSQGQSSYEQY; v_gene: TRBV4-1; j_gene: TRBJ2-7
CDR3aa: ATSDDSYYEKLF; v_gene: TRBV15; j_gene: TRBJ1-4
CDR3aa: ASSVQGTEPQH; v_gene: TRBV6-1; j_gene: TRBJ1-5
CDR3aa: AATGGAQYNEQF; v_gene: TRBV28; j_gene: TRBJ2-1
CDR3aa: ASSFRQGSTYEQY; v_gene: TRBV5-1; j_gene: TRBJ2-7
CDR3aa: ASMDPAGQETQY; v_gene: TRBV5-1; j_gene: TRBJ2-5
CDR3aa: ASTPGTGDNEKLF; v_gene: TRBV2; j_gene: TRBJ1-4
CDR3aa: AWSVPGGLDNEQF; v_gene: TRBV30; j_gene: TRBJ2-1
CDR3aa: ASSNQGISPRNTIY; v_gene: TRBV2; j_gene: TRBJ1-3
CDR3aa: ASRKGSGAISNQPQH; v_gene: TRBV28; j_gene: TRBJ1-5
CDR3aa: ASSAGTGELF; v_gene: TRBV7-6; j_gene: TRBJ1-4
CDR3aa: ASSLWGEGKGQETQY; v_gene: TRBV5-1; j_gene: TRBJ2-5
CDR3aa: ASSAGGTSEFDEQF; v_gene: TRBV9; j_gene: TRBJ2-1
CDR3aa: ASSYTIRGGYGYT; v_gene: TRBV6-5; j_gene: TRBJ1-2
CDR3aa: ASSEGTGVRNTEAF; v_gene: TRBV6-1; j_gene: TRBJ1-1
CDR3aa: ASSQVGAGNSPLH; v_gene: TRBV4-2; j_gene: TRBJ1-6
CDR3aa: ASRPGQGALVTDTQY; v_gene: TRBV4-1; j_gene: TRBJ2-3
CDR3aa: ASFGDGGANEQF; v_gene: TRBV2; j_gene: TRBJ2-1
CDR3aa: ASSVSGTGFQPQH; v_gene: TRBV6-5; j_gene: TRBJ1-5
CDR3aa: ASSAWDGGEKLF; v_gene: TRBV9; j_gene: TRBJ1-4